A selection of T cell receptor beta chains follows, all from one sample in a study of blood T cell repertoires in COVID-19. Here immunoSEQ multiplex PCR was the method, and the copy in TCRdb shows in-frame clones only, minus some. Of tens of thousands of clones listed, 88% were seen once; the top ten hold roughly 5%. The sequencing sample was made of peripheral blood. The receptors shown here come from a woman at least 80 years old with active COVID-19. Both conserved end residues are part of each CDR3. A D gene is named only where the DNA matches it firmly.

>TRBD2|TRBV28|TRBJ2-3
CASSLSLGELARDTQYF
>NA|TRBV7-3|TRBJ1-4
CASSFWRLNNEKLFF
>TRBD2|TRBV19|TRBJ2-4
CASSIISGEGGIQYF
>TRBD2|TRBV23-1|TRBJ2-2
CASSQGTSGSKNTGELFF
>NA|TRBV27|TRBJ1-5
CASSFRWTDGNQPQHF
>NA|TRBV5-4|TRBJ2-7
CASRQDQQRSVEQYF
>TRBD2|TRBV7-2|TRBJ2-7
CASSLSGLAGAYEQYF
>NA|TRBV19|TRBJ1-5
CASSIGPVNSNQPQHF
>TRBD2|TRBV18|TRBJ2-2
CASSPGTTNTGELFF
>NA|TRBV20-1|TRBJ2-1
CSASATNEQFF
>TRBD2|TRBV11-2|TRBJ2-3
CASSLRSASGRGGTDTQYF
>NA|TRBV6-2/TRBV6-3|TRBJ2-3
CASSYRSAASTDTQYF
>NA|TRBV24-1|TRBJ1-2
CATSDLYGYTF
>NA|TRBV5-1|TRBJ2-7
CASSLGMGRTYEQYF
>NA|TRBV5-5|TRBJ2-5
CASSSGRRQETQYF
>NA|TRBV7-8|TRBJ1-5
CASSLALGQKNQPQHF
>TRBD1|TRBV28|TRBJ2-7
CASSRMGQALEQYF
>TRBD1|TRBV15|TRBJ2-1
CATSSGDSSINEQFF
>TRBD1|TRBV19|TRBJ2-2
CASSSPGQGRGGELFF
>TRBD2|TRBV2|TRBJ2-1
CASNQLTGLANNEQFF
>TRBD1|TRBV3-1/TRBV3-2|TRBJ1-2
CASSHRQGDGYTF
>NA|TRBV14|TRBJ2-1
CASSQEIRGSGNNEQFF
>TRBD1|TRBV2|TRBJ1-2
CASSDPGQAYGYTF
>NA|TRBV11-1|TRBJ2-3
CASSSNRDGSIDTQYF
>TRBD2|TRBV7-6|TRBJ2-6
CASSRLAGGTGANVLTF
>TRBD2|TRBV5-5|TRBJ2-3
CASSFGLAGVTDTQYF
>TRBD1|TRBV24-1|TRBJ2-1
CATSDLQGQARFF
>NA|TRBV15|TRBJ1-1
CATSRQTGTEAFF
>TRBD2|TRBV5-4|TRBJ2-3
CASSPTSVDTQYF
>NA|TRBV27|TRBJ2-5
CASAGPAGLGETQYF
>TRBD1|TRBV6-2/TRBV6-3|TRBJ1-5
CASSYYRLDRVNQPQHF
>NA|TRBV29-1|TRBJ2-5
CSVARAQETQYF
>NA|TRBV28|TRBJ1-4
CASSPQGTPLEKLFF
>TRBD2|TRBV9|TRBJ2-7
CASSAYTSGRAKYEQYF
>NA|TRBV2|TRBJ2-3
CASTPGPSTDTQYF
>NA|TRBV11-2|TRBJ2-5
CASSLEQGGLAGQETQYF
>NA|TRBV25-1|TRBJ2-7
CASRGLNEQYF
>NA|TRBV4-1|TRBJ2-7
CASSQSTASQAYEQYF
>TRBD1|TRBV6-5|TRBJ1-2
CASNTGQDYNYGYTF
>NA|TRBV6-1|TRBJ2-5
CASSEMGTYQETQYF
>TRBD1|TRBV24-1|TRBJ2-1
CATSGPPGTGQYNEQFF
>NA|TRBV2|TRBJ1-1
CASGLGGVTEAFF
>TRBD1|TRBV30|TRBJ1-6
CAWTPGTDYNSPLHF
>TRBD1|TRBV7-8|TRBJ2-7
CASSWARTGEAREQYF
>TRBD2|TRBV19|TRBJ2-7
CASSPGLADRYEQYF
>NA|TRBV11-2|TRBJ1-5
CASSLDLNQPQHF
>NA|TRBV24-1|TRBJ2-5
CATSPGGVLTQYF
>TRBD1|TRBV19|TRBJ2-7
CASSPRTGEQYF
>NA|TRBV6-2/TRBV6-3|TRBJ1-1
CASSLGQKRAFF
>NA|TRBV18|TRBJ2-5
CASSSQETQYF
>TRBD2|TRBV6-2/TRBV6-3|TRBJ2-7
CASSVASGSHTGGAYEQYF
>TRBD2|TRBV19|TRBJ2-5
CASSLRGGGPMKTQYF
>TRBD1|TRBV7-9|TRBJ2-5
CASHSGQGFLETQYF
>NA|TRBV28|TRBJ1-5
CASSKTGISNQPQHF
>TRBD2|TRBV7-6|TRBJ2-7
CASSPQRGGGAGGHEQYF
>TRBD2|TRBV7-8|TRBJ2-3
CASVPLAGYTDTQYF
>NA|TRBV7-2|TRBJ2-1
CASSGGAAMYNEQFF
>TRBD1|TRBV30|TRBJ2-7
CAWRDRAVQYF
>NA|TRBV6-6|TRBJ2-7
CASSYSVREQYF